This T cell receptor (beta chain) was identified during a study of liver allograft versus peripheral blood T cells. Study in general: Transplanted-liver and recipient peripheral blood T cell receptor repertoires were compared.

Study observations and caveats: Intragraft T cell receptor repertoires of liver allografts were reported to differ from peripheral blood repertoires.

In TCRdb, the reads were re-called with MiXCR into one record per CDR3 protein. The sample lists around 10,000 distinct CDR3 sequences, approximately 20% occurring once. V lost 7 bases and J 4 bases, leaving 16 bases between the germline ends. The CDR3 is 13 residues long. The germline V gene has CDR1 DFQATT and CDR2 SNEGSKA (reference sequence). This clonotype has only a few counts. Its specificity is not known. V is TRBV20-1 and J is TRBJ1-2; D is unclear. The clonotype was recovered from a human patient who had a liver transplant. Some T cells may be transferred from the graft donor. The CDR3 nucleotides are TGCAGTGGACGTAACCGGGCCTTCTATGGCTACACCTTC. Residues: CSGRNRAFYGYTF.